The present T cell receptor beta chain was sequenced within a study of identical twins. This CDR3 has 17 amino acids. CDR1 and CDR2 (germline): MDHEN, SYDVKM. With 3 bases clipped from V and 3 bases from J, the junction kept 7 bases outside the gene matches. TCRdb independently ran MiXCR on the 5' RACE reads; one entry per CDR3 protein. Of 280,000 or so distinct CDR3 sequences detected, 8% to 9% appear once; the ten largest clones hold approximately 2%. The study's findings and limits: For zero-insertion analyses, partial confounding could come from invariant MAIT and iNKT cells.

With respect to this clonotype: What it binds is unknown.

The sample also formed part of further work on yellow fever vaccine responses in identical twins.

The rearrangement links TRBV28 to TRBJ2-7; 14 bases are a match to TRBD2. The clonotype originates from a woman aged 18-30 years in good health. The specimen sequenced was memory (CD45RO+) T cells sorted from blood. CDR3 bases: TGTGCCAGCAGTTTCTGGGGGACTAGCGGGAGTAACTACGAGCAGTACTTC. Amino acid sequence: CASSFWGTSGSNYEQYF.